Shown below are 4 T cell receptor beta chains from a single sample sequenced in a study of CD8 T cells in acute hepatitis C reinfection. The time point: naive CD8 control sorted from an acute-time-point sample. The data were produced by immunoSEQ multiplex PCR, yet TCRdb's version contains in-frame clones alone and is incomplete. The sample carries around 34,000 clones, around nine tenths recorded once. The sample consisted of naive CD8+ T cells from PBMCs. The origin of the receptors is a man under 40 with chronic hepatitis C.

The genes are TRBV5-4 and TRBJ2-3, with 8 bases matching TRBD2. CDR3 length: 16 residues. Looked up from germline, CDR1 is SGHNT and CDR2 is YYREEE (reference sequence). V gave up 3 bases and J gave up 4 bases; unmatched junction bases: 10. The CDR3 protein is CASSSLSGSRPDTQYF. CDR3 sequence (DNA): TGTGCCAGCAGCTCCTTAAGCGGGAGCCGACCAGATACGCAGTATTTT.

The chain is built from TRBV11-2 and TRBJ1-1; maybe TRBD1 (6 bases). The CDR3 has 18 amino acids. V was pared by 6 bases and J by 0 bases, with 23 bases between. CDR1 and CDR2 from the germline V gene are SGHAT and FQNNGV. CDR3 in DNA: TGTGCCAGCAGTGACCCGGACGGTTTGGGGGGCATGAACACTGAAGCTTTCTTT. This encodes CASSDPDGLGGMNTEAFF.

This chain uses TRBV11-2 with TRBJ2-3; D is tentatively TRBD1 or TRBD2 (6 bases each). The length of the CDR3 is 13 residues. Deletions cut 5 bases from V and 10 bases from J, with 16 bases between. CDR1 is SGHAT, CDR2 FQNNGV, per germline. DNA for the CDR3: TGTGCCAGCAGCAGGGGGGCAGCCGTCTCGCAGTATTTT. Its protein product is CASSRGAAVSQYF.

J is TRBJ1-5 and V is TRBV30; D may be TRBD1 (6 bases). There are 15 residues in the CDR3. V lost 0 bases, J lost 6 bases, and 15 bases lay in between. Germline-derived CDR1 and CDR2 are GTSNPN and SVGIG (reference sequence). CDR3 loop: CAWSVSGRGGQPQHF. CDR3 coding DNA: TGTGCCTGGAGTGTATCGGGCAGGGGTGGTCAGCCCCAGCATTTT.